The 21 T cell receptor beta chains below come from one sample, sequenced in a study of blood T cell repertoires in COVID-19. Using immunoSEQ multiplex PCR, the repertoire was profiled, and TCRdb retains in-frame clones only, with some absent. The data contain roughly 80,000 clones, more than 75% of them singletons. Sequenced material: peripheral blood. The receptors shown here come from a human donor in a cohort sampled during active COVID-19.

The chain links TRBV5-1 to TRBJ2-3; 8 bases are a match to TRBD2. Trimming took 1 base from V and 3 from J; bases not matched to a gene: 10. Germline lookup yields CDR1 SGHRS and CDR2 YFSETQ. The length of the CDR3 is 17 residues. The CDR3 spells CASSLPVGGGTTDTQYF. Here the CDR3 DNA reads TGCGCCAGCAGCTTGCCGGTGGGCGGGGGGACAACAGATACGCAGTATTTT.

The V call is TRBV10-1, the J call TRBJ2-4; the match to TRBD2 covers 7 bases. Germline loops: CDR1 WNHNN, CDR2 SYGVQD (reference sequence). The CDR3 covers 16 residues. After removal of 3 bases from V and 4 bases from J, the junction contained 9 bases not matched to a gene. Written as DNA, the CDR3 is TGCGCCAGCAGTGATCCGGCGGCTAGCGGAAAAAACATTCAGTACTTC. Its protein is CASSDPAASGKNIQYF.

The V and J genes are TRBV5-6 and TRBJ2-7; D may be TRBD2 (5 bases). The V gene lost 4 bases and the J gene lost 0 bases, with 11 bases spanning the gap. The V gene's germline CDR1 is SGHDT and CDR2 YYEEEE. The CDR3 sequence is 14 residues long. DNA of the CDR3: TGTGCCAGCAGCGGACTTAGCAGCTCCTACGAGCAGTACTTC. Translation: CASSGLSSSYEQYF.

The rearrangement links TRBV7-8 to TRBJ1-6; 7 nucleotides line up with TRBD1. The trim removed 5 bases at V and 9 bases at J, leaving 7 bases unmatched. The germline CDR1 and CDR2 sequences are SGHVS and FQNEAQ. This CDR3 is built from 14 residues. DNA for the CDR3: TGTGCCAGCAGCCCAACAGGGGTGAGTTCACCCCTCCACTTT. Translating it yields CASSPTGVSSPLHF. Complete variable domain (other parts from reference TRBV7-8 and TRBJ1-6): GAGVSQSPRYKVAKRGQDVALRCDPISGHVSLFWYQQALGQGPEFLTYFQNEAQLDKSGLPSDRFFAERPEGSVSTLKIQRTQQEDSAVYLCASSPTGVSSPLHFGNGTRLTVT.

The gene calls are TRBV2 and TRBJ2-1; TRBD2 aligns across 9 bases. CDR3 length: 14 amino acids. The J segment lost 0 bases and the V segment lost 10 bases, leaving 4 bases of the junction unmatched. CDR1 and CDR2 (germline): SNHLY, FYNNEI. This CDR3 reads CAIERGASYNEQFF. The CDR3 coding sequence is TGTGCCATCGAGCGGGGGGCCTCCTACAATGAGCAGTTCTTC. Using reference TRBV2 and TRBJ2-1 for the parts outside the CDR3, the full variable domain is EPEVTQTPSHQVTQMGQEVILRCVPISNHLYFYWYRQILGQKVEFLVSFYNNEISEKSEIFDDQFSVERPDGSNFTLKIRSTKLEDSAMYFCAIERGASYNEQFFGPGTRLTVL.

The chain joins TRBV6-5 to TRBJ1-2; perhaps TRBD1 as D (5 bases). V was clipped by 6 bases and J by 6 bases, with 8 bases between them. The CDR3 extends over 11 amino acids. The germline gives CDR1 MNHEY, CDR2 SVGAGI. CDR3 DNA: TGTGCCAGCAGATCAGGGAATGGCTACACCTTC. It encodes CASRSGNGYTF.

The rearrangement joins TRBV6-5 to TRBJ2-5; 8 bases match TRBD1. This CDR3 has 12 amino acids. The V segment lost 6 bases and the J segment 5 bases; nucleotides outside the gene matches: 2. CDR1 and CDR2 (germline): MNHEY, SVGAGI. The CDR3 DNA follows: TGTGCCAGCAGCAACAGGGGGGAGACCCAGTACTTC. Amino acids: CASSNRGETQYF.

This clone was detected once. The genes are TRBV7-8 and TRBJ2-1; 10 bases line up with TRBD2. This CDR3 has 15 residues. Trimming took 2 bases from V and 7 from J; bases not matched to a gene: 5. The germline V gene encodes CDR1 SGHVS and CDR2 FQNEAQ. The CDR3 protein is CASSLILAGVNEQFF. The CDR3 DNA sequence: TGTGCCAGCAGCTTAATCCTAGCGGGAGTAAATGAGCAGTTCTTC.

The rearrangement joins TRBV9 to TRBJ1-2; D is unclear. The length of the CDR3 is 14 residues. With 0 bases removed from V and 8 bases from J, the gap between germline ends came to 14 bases. Germline lookup yields CDR1 SGDLS and CDR2 YYNGEE. The CDR3 sequence: CASSVVAAASGYTF. CDR3 bases: TGTGCCAGCAGCGTAGTGGCAGCGGCGTCGGGCTACACCTTC.

The CDR3 nucleotides are TGCGCCAGCAGCTTCGACCCCAGAGGCACCGGGGAGCTGTTTTTT. It yields the protein CASSFDPRGTGELFF. J is TRBJ2-2 and V is TRBV5-1; no clear D gene. CDR3 length equals 15 residues. Trimming took 2 bases from V and 4 from J, leaving 12 bases between them. The V gene's germline CDR1 is SGHRS and CDR2 YFSETQ. Full variable domain (outside the CDR3, taken from reference TRBV5-1 and TRBJ2-2): KAGVTQTPRYLIKTRGQQVTLSCSPISGHRSVSWYQQTPGQGLQFLFEYFSETQRNKGNFPGRFSGRQFSNSRSEMNVSTLELGDSALYLCASSFDPRGTGELFFGEGSRLTVL.

The chain uses TRBV11-1 and TRBJ2-1, with 7 bases identical to TRBD1. Germline lookup yields CDR1 SGHAT and CDR2 FQDESV (reference sequence). This CDR3 is 13 amino acids long. J gave up 9 bases and V 3 bases, and 5 bases lay outside the gene matches. CDR3 loop: CASSFNRGPEQFF. The CDR3 DNA is TGTGCCAGCAGCTTTAACAGGGGTCCTGAGCAGTTCTTC.

This chain joins TRBV7-2 and TRBJ1-3, with a tentative D call TRBD1 (6 bases). Trimming left V 5 bases short and J 6 bases short, with 20 bases between. The CDR3 length is 16 residues. Per germline, CDR1 SGHTA and CDR2 FQGNSA. The CDR3 protein is CASSTQGKGASNTIYF. CDR3 in DNA: TGTGCCAGCAGCACACAGGGAAAGGGCGCCTCAAACACCATATATTTT.

This clone was counted a few times. The chain couples TRBV5-6 to TRBJ2-1, with TRBD2 matching over 7 bases. CDR3 size: 14 residues. CDR1 SGHDT and CDR2 YYEEEE come from the germline V gene. Unmatched junction bases numbered 4, after V lost 2 bases and J lost 5 bases. CDR3: CASSFLAVDNEQFF. As DNA, the CDR3 is TGTGCCAGCAGCTTCCTAGCGGTAGACAATGAGCAGTTCTTC.

This clone was seen a single time. The chain uses TRBV28 and TRBJ2-1; D is unresolved. CDR1 MDHEN and CDR2 SYDVKM come from the germline V gene. The CDR3 is made up of 11 amino acids. The V end was cut by 10 bases, the J end by 4 bases, with 8 bases between. The CDR3 sequence is CATQYYNEQFF. CDR3 nucleotide sequence: TGTGCCACACAGTATTACAATGAGCAGTTCTTC.

The chain combines TRBV20-1 with TRBJ2-3; 8 nucleotides match TRBD2. Germline V lookup: CDR1 DFQATT, CDR2 SNEGSKA (reference sequence). J was trimmed by 7 bases and V by 3 bases; bases with no gene match: 6. The CDR3 extends over 13 amino acids. CDR3 nucleotide sequence: TGCAGTGCTAGTGCGGGGGGTGCGTATACGCAGTATTTT. Its protein is CSASAGGAYTQYF.

The gene calls are TRBV18 and TRBJ2-6; D might be TRBD1 (6 bases). This CDR3 spans 17 amino acids. Germline assignment: CDR1 KGHSH and CDR2 LQKENI. Trimming cost V 3 bases and J 0 bases, with 12 bases left between them. The CDR3 DNA is TGTGCCAGCTCACCGCCCACAGGGACCTCTGGGGCCAACGTCCTGACTTTC. It yields the protein CASSPPTGTSGANVLTF.

This chain joins TRBV2 and TRBJ2-5; D gene unclear. CDR3 length: 12 residues. V was shortened by 4 bases and J by 4 bases, with 7 bases between the two germline ends. Germline V CDR1 and CDR2: SNHLY, FYNNEI. The CDR3 is CASSGLLETQYF. The CDR3 nucleotides read TGTGCCAGCAGTGGGTTACTAGAGACCCAGTACTTC.

The chain carries TRBV30 and TRBJ2-5; 9 bases are shared with TRBD2. V lost 0 bases, J lost 5 bases, and 4 bases stayed unmatched. The V gene's germline CDR1 is GTSNPN and CDR2 SVGIG (reference sequence). The CDR3 loop spans 14 amino acids. The CDR3 sequence: CAWSVGGGAETQYF. The DNA for the CDR3 is TGTGCCTGGAGTGTCGGCGGGGGGGCCGAGACCCAGTACTTC. Full variable domain (rest looked up from reference TRBV30 and TRBJ2-5): SQTIHQWPATLVQPVGSPLSLECTVEGTSNPNLYWYRQAAGRGLQLLFYSVGIGQISSEVPQNLSASRPQDRQFILSSKKLLLSDSGFYLCAWSVGGGAETQYFGPGTRLLVL.

This clone appeared a few times. The chain combines TRBV7-9 with TRBJ1-1, with D possibly TRBD1 on 5 matching bases. Germline V gene sequence: CDR1 SEHNR, CDR2 FQNEAQ (reference sequence). This CDR3 is built from 13 residues. Between the trimmed V and J ends, which lost 4 bases and 0 bases, there was a span of 6 bases. CDR3 coding DNA: TGTGCCAGCAGCTCACAGGTGAACACTGAAGCTTTCTTT. Its protein product is CASSSQVNTEAFF.

CDR3 sequence (DNA): TGTGCCAGCAGCCGCACCGGGACAGGGGTCTACGAGCAGTACTTC. It specifies CASSRTGTGVYEQYF. This chain uses TRBV5-4 with TRBJ2-7, with 10 bases matching TRBD1. The CDR3 loop spans 15 amino acids. V lost 4 bases to trimming and J lost 3 bases; unmatched junction nucleotides: 7. Germline V gene sequence: CDR1 SGHNT, CDR2 YYREEE (reference sequence).

This chain uses TRBV6-5 with TRBJ2-3; 11 bases fit TRBD2. The germline CDR1 and CDR2 sequences are MNHEY and SVGAGI. V lost 6 bases, J lost 2 bases, and 4 bases stayed unmatched. The CDR3 extends over 15 amino acids. This CDR3 is CASRRLAGYTDTQYF. In DNA, the CDR3 is TGTGCCAGCAGGAGACTAGCGGGGTACACAGATACGCAGTATTTT.